These 28 T cell receptor beta chains came from one sample sequenced in a study of radiation and T cells in renal cell carcinoma. Profiled with immunoSEQ multiplex PCR; TCRdb holds only in-frame clones, not every one. The table lists roughly 120,000 clones, approximately 82% of them singletons. Noted time point: baseline pretreatment blood. Described treatment: 15 Gy SBRT to primary tumor, nephrectomy 4 weeks later. Specimen: blood, collected from a patient whose treatment included radiotherapy and nephrectomy. The receptors shown here come from a woman in her sixties with renal cell carcinoma.

This chain joins TRBV6-6 and TRBJ1-4, with 11 positions matching TRBD1. Germline CDR1 reads MNHNY; CDR2 reads SVGAGI (reference sequence). The CDR3 length is 15 residues. The J segment lost 5 bases and the V segment lost 5 bases, leaving 4 bases of the junction unmatched. The CDR3 sequence: CASSPGQGANEKLFF. CDR3 sequence (DNA): TGTGCCAGCAGTCCAGGACAGGGGGCGAATGAAAAACTGTTTTTT.

The chain is built from TRBV6-1 and TRBJ1-2, with D maybe TRBD1 (5 bases). Germline V gene sequence: CDR1 MNHNS, CDR2 SASEGT. Trimming took 6 bases from V and 7 from J, leaving 15 bases between them. The CDR3 loop spans 13 amino acids. CDR3 nucleotide sequence: TGTGCCAGCAGCCCCGGGACCCCTATTGGCTACACCTTC. This gives the protein CASSPGTPIGYTF.

This clone came up once. The chain has TRBV5-4 and TRBJ2-1, with D hard to call. CDR3 length: 16 residues. Looked up from germline, CDR1 is SGHNT and CDR2 is YYREEE (reference sequence). V gave up 0 bases and J gave up 0 bases, with 10 bases separating them. The CDR3 sequence: CASSLVGYLSYNEQFF. The CDR3 DNA is TGTGCCAGCAGCTTGGTTGGCTATCTCTCCTACAATGAGCAGTTCTTC.

This chain uses TRBV6-4 with TRBJ2-1; a weak D match, TRBD2 (6 bases). The CDR3 sequence is 16 residues long. Germline assignment: CDR1 MRHNA and CDR2 SNTAGT. V was shortened by 2 bases and J by 5 bases, with 16 bases between the two germline ends. The CDR3 sequence is CASSDTTRDSDNEQFF. The DNA for the CDR3 is TGTGCCAGCAGTGACACGACCCGGGACTCGGACAATGAGCAGTTCTTC.

This clone was observed a handful of times. This chain uses TRBV10-1 with TRBJ2-5; tentative D call: TRBD2 (5 bases). The length of the CDR3 is 16 residues. V dropped 3 bases and J dropped 5 bases, with 19 bases sitting between them. The germline CDR1 and CDR2 sequences are WNHNN and SYGVQD (reference sequence). In nucleotides, the CDR3 is TGCGCCAGCAGTGATGGCTATGGACTGACGACTGAGACCCAGTACTTC. Its protein is CASSDGYGLTTETQYF.

The V call is TRBV25-1, the J call TRBJ1-4, with D possibly matching TRBD1 (5 bases). The V end was cut by 2 bases, the J end by 8 bases, with 18 bases between. CDR1 MGHDK and CDR2 SYGVNS come from the germline V gene. The CDR3 loop spans 16 amino acids. CDR3 nucleotide sequence: TGTGCCAGCAGTGAAAGTTGGGGGACGAGAATAGAAAAACTGTTTTTT. Protein: CASSESWGTRIEKLFF.

The chain recombines TRBV11-2 with TRBJ1-4; D not certain. The germline V gene encodes CDR1 SGHAT and CDR2 FQNNGV. The CDR3 runs 16 residues. The ends were cut back, 7 bases at V and 10 bases at J, with 25 bases in the middle. Written as DNA, the CDR3 is TGTGCCAGCAAATTAAATCCGGGTAGACTTGCTGGAAAACTGTTTTTT. Its protein product is CASKLNPGRLAGKLFF.

There are a few counts of this clone. The V gene is TRBV7-9, the J gene TRBJ2-5; TRBD2 aligns across 13 bases. From germline, CDR1 is SEHNR and CDR2 FQNEAQ (reference sequence). V was pared by 6 bases and J by 3 bases, with 7 bases of the junction left unmatched. This CDR3 has 16 amino acids. The CDR3 sequence: CASSPAGLAGEETQYF. In DNA, the CDR3 is TGTGCCAGCAGTCCGGCCGGACTAGCGGGGGAAGAGACCCAGTACTTC.

The chain recombines TRBV4-2 with TRBJ2-7; 7 nucleotides align to TRBD1. Trimming cost V 6 bases and J 0 bases; bases outside gene matches: 11. CDR1 is LGHNA, CDR2 YNFKEQ, per germline. This CDR3 spans 16 amino acids. As DNA, the CDR3 is TGTGCCAGCAGACGTGGGACAGTCCAGCCCTCCTACGAGCAGTACTTC. This translates into CASRRGTVQPSYEQYF.

This clone was seen a few times. The chain is built from TRBV29-1 and TRBJ2-5, with D perhaps given as TRBD1 or TRBD2 (6 bases each). V was trimmed by 7 bases and J by 4 bases, leaving 19 bases between them. The germline V gene has CDR1 SQVTM and CDR2 ANQGSEA. This CDR3 spans 14 amino acids. The CDR3 coding sequence is TGCAGCGGGACGGGGGCCGCGCGGGGAGAGACCCAGTACTTC. This sequence encodes CSGTGAARGETQYF.

The CDR3 spells CASSPDGSSTDTQYF. In DNA, the CDR3 is TGTGCCAGCAGCCCGGACGGTTCTAGCACAGATACGCAGTATTTT. J is TRBJ2-3 and V is TRBV5-6; D not resolved. The germline V gene has CDR1 SGHDT and CDR2 YYEEEE. V gave up 4 bases and J gave up 0 bases, with 12 bases separating them. The CDR3 length is 15 residues.

The V call is TRBV27, the J call TRBJ2-4; TRBD1 matches at 7 bases. Trimming at V came to 4 bases and at J to 0 bases, leaving 3 bases not matched to a gene. CDR1 and CDR2 from the germline V gene are MNHEY and SMNVEV (reference sequence). The CDR3 length is 15 residues. The CDR3 loop reads CASSSGTVAKNIQYF. DNA of the CDR3: TGTGCCAGCAGTTCGGGGACAGTAGCCAAAAACATTCAGTACTTC.

This clone has only one observation. The chain has TRBV14 and TRBJ2-5; a weak D match, TRBD2 (6 bases). CDR1 is SGHDN and CDR2 is FVKESK in the germline V gene. CDR3 length: 13 residues. V lost 6 bases and J 5 bases, leaving 13 bases between the germline ends. Written as DNA, the CDR3 is TGTGCCAGCAGTCAACTAGGAGGGGAGACCCAGTACTTC. Residues: CASSQLGGETQYF.

This chain links TRBV27 with TRBJ2-7, with TRBD1 matching over 9 bases. Germline V gives CDR1 MNHEY, CDR2 SMNVEV (reference sequence). The CDR3 extends over 15 amino acids. The ends lost 2 bases at V and 2 bases at J; junction bases unmatched: 4. DNA of the CDR3: TGTGCCAGCAGTTTAAACAGGGGGCCCCCCTACGAGCAGTACTTC. It yields the protein CASSLNRGPPYEQYF.

The rearrangement links TRBV5-1 to TRBJ1-4; D possibly corresponds to TRBD1 (6 bases). The CDR3 has 18 amino acids. V dropped 4 bases and J dropped 4 bases, with 23 bases sitting between them. Germline V CDR1 and CDR2: SGHRS, YFSETQ. The CDR3 DNA reads TGCGCCAGCAGCCCTCGATTGCAGGGGTCACCTTTTAATGAAAAACTGTTTTTT. Residues: CASSPRLQGSPFNEKLFF.

V gene TRBV4-1 combines with J gene TRBJ1-1; D unclear. V lost 0 bases, J lost 1 base, and 9 bases lay in between. The V gene's germline CDR1 is MGHRA and CDR2 YSYEKL. The CDR3 is 15 amino acids. CDR3 nucleotide sequence: TGCGCCAGCAGCCAAGACGTACTCCGGAACACTGAAGCTTTCTTT. Translating gives CASSQDVLRNTEAFF.

The chain joins TRBV7-9 to TRBJ2-7, with D hard to call. CDR1 SEHNR and CDR2 FQNEAQ come from the germline V gene (reference sequence). The V and J ends lost 1 base and 3 bases respectively, with 13 bases between them. The CDR3 contains 15 residues. CDR3 amino acids: CASSLGASPHYEQYF. The CDR3 region has the DNA TGTGCCAGCAGCTTAGGGGCCTCGCCCCACTACGAGCAGTACTTC.

J is TRBJ1-3 and V is TRBV10-3; no reliable D call. The CDR3 has 15 residues. V lost 7 bases to trimming and J lost 0 bases, with 13 bases between them. The germline V gene has CDR1 ENHRY and CDR2 SYGVKD. The CDR3 region has the DNA TGTGCCATCATTCCGTTTTCAAGCTCTGGAAACACCATATATTTT. Translating it yields CAIIPFSSSGNTIYF.

The V gene is TRBV19, the J gene TRBJ1-4; D might be TRBD1 (6 bases). CDR1 and CDR2 from the germline V gene are LNHDA and SQIVND (reference sequence). The CDR3 consists of 15 residues. V lost 5 bases and J lost 7, with 17 bases in between. Written as DNA, the CDR3 is TGTGCCAGTAGTGCCGGACAGTGGGGCGGTGAAAAACTGTTTTTT. Translating it yields CASSAGQWGGEKLFF.

This clone was counted a single time. The rearrangement joins TRBV19 to TRBJ1-4, with a weak D call TRBD1 (5 bases). The V gene lost 5 bases and the J gene lost 7 bases, with 17 bases spanning the gap. The germline V gene encodes CDR1 LNHDA and CDR2 SQIVND (reference sequence). The CDR3 consists of 15 residues. In nucleotides, the CDR3 is TGTGCCAGTAGTTTCTTCGGGGGGAAGGGTGAAAAACTGTTTTTT. Its protein is CASSFFGGKGEKLFF.

This clone was detected only once. The chain uses TRBV6-1 and TRBJ2-7; 7 bases are a match to TRBD1. The J segment lost 4 bases and the V segment lost 5 bases, leaving 2 bases of the junction unmatched. CDR3 length equals 12 residues. CDR1 and CDR2 from the germline V gene are MNHNS and SASEGT. Written as DNA, the CDR3 is TGTGCCAGCAGTTTGGACAGGTACGAGCAGTACTTC. It encodes CASSLDRYEQYF.

The chain carries TRBV9 and TRBJ2-2; TRBD2 might be the D (5 bases). CDR1 and CDR2 from the germline V gene are SGDLS and YYNGEE. V shed 0 bases and J shed 11 bases, with 14 bases lying between them. The CDR3 totals 14 residues. The CDR3 is CASSVGFGVLELFF. The CDR3 region has the DNA TGTGCCAGCAGCGTAGGGTTCGGGGTTCTAGAGCTGTTTTTT.

CDR3 in DNA: TGTGCCAGTAGTATCCCTAGCGGGGTAAACACCGGGGAGCTGTTTTTT. It codes for CASSIPSGVNTGELFF. The chain is built from TRBV19 and TRBJ2-2; TRBD2 agrees at 9 bases. V shed 3 bases and J 2 bases; nucleotides not matched to a gene: 4. Germline V gene data show CDR1 as LNHDA and CDR2 as SQIVND (reference sequence). This CDR3 is 16 amino acids long.

This clone showed up just a few times. The genes are TRBV14 and TRBJ1-2; D gene uncertain. The CDR3 extends over 13 amino acids. Trimming left V 3 bases short and J 0 bases short, with 5 bases between. Germline V gene data show CDR1 as SGHDN and CDR2 as FVKESK. CDR3 sequence: CASSQVTNYGYTF. The CDR3 DNA sequence: TGTGCCAGCAGCCAGGTTACTAACTATGGCTACACCTTC.

This chain joins TRBV27 and TRBJ1-2; 9 bases are a match to TRBD1. The CDR3 is 16 residues long. The germline CDR1 and CDR2 sequences are MNHEY and SMNVEV (reference sequence). After removal of 5 bases from V and 4 bases from J, the junction contained 11 bases not matched to a gene. CDR3 region: CASSRIPGTGTYGYTF. The CDR3 nucleotides read TGTGCCAGCAGTCGCATCCCCGGGACAGGGACCTATGGCTACACCTTC.

The chain combines TRBV7-3 with TRBJ1-1; D gene unclear. The length of the CDR3 is 14 residues. V was cut by 5 bases and J by 3 bases, with 13 bases left in between. Germline V gene data show CDR1 as SGHTA and CDR2 as FQGTGA. CDR3 region: CASSPTLEHTEAFF. CDR3 DNA sequence: TGTGCCAGCAGCCCGACATTAGAGCACACTGAAGCTTTCTTT. Together with reference TRBV7-3 and TRBJ1-1, the CDR3 gives the full variable domain: GAGVSQTPSNKVTEKGKYVELRCDPISGHTALYWYRQSLGQGPEFLIYFQGTGAADDSGLPNDRFFAVRPEGSVSTLKIQRTERGDSAVYLCASSPTLEHTEAFFGQGTRLTVV.

This chain joins TRBV20-1 and TRBJ2-7; D gene uncertain. Germline lookup yields CDR1 DFQATT and CDR2 SNEGSKA (reference sequence). Trimming stripped 0 bases from V and 7 bases from J, with 7 bases between. CDR3 size: 11 residues. CDR3 sequence (DNA): TGCAGTGCTAGAGACAGTTGGGAGCAGTACTTC. It codes for CSARDSWEQYF.

The chain joins TRBV28 to TRBJ1-5; D might be TRBD1 (6 bases). The length of the CDR3 is 15 residues. The V and J ends lost 2 bases and 7 bases respectively, with 15 bases between them. Germline CDR1 reads MDHEN; CDR2 reads SYDVKM. The CDR3 coding sequence is TGTGCCAGCAGTTTAGTTACGGGGGCTGGGCAGCCCCAGCATTTT. Protein product: CASSLVTGAGQPQHF.